Reported below is one T cell receptor (beta chain). As handled by the study authors: Using reference gene primer amplification, nucleated cell counts were estimated. Assay used: immunoSEQ multiplex PCR; TCRdb lists only in-frame clones, some missing. That table is the source of V, J and clone size, and D and trimming were worked out from the DNA. The profile shows over 130,000 clones, about 84% of them singletons. The data belong to a study of blood T cell repertoires in COVID-19. The wider study: T cells, B-cell-depleted T cells, or PBMCs provided the cDNA or gDNA that served as material.

Cohort assignment relied on participant-reported clinical history. This clonotype was obtained from a woman between 18 and 30 years old who had been exposed to COVID-19. Source material: PBMCs or T cells enriched from blood (not recorded which).

The CDR3 here is CASSLDVGGAGSEQFF. The CDR3 nucleotides read TGTGCCAGCAGCTTAGATGTTGGCGGGGCGGGCTCTGAGCAGTTCTTC. V gene TRBV11-3 combines with J gene TRBJ2-1, with D possibly TRBD2 on 6 matching bases. Trimming removed 0 bases from V and 9 bases from J, with 18 bases in between. The CDR3 is 16 residues long. Germline V CDR1 and CDR2: SGHNT, YENEEA.